The 25 T cell receptor beta chains reported below all come from one sample, sequenced in a study of blood T cell repertoires in COVID-19. Using immunoSEQ multiplex PCR, the repertoire was profiled, and TCRdb retains in-frame clones only, with some absent. The sample contains almost 400,000 clones, 88% of which appear only once. Sequencing was done on a sample of PBMCs or T cells enriched from blood (not recorded which). All receptors derive from a young woman with acute COVID-19.

There are a few counts of this clone. V and J are TRBV7-3 and TRBJ2-7; maybe TRBD1 (5 bases). V lost 6 bases to trimming and J lost 3 bases, with 15 bases between them. Germline CDR1 SGHTA, CDR2 FQGTGA. The CDR3 runs to 14 residues. This CDR3 reads CASRSQQVFYEQYF. Written as DNA, the CDR3 is TGTGCCAGCAGATCCCAACAGGTTTTCTACGAGCAGTACTTC.

This clone has a handful of counts. This sequence joins TRBV2 and TRBJ1-1; 7 nucleotides match TRBD1. V lost 6 bases to trimming and J lost 5 bases; unmatched junction nucleotides: 6. There are 13 residues in the CDR3. Per the germline V gene, CDR1 is SNHLY and CDR2 is FYNNEI. The CDR3 spells CASRVTGRTEAFF. In nucleotides, the CDR3 is TGTGCCAGCAGAGTGACAGGGCGGACTGAAGCTTTCTTT.

The chain links TRBV19 to TRBJ2-7; a weak D match, TRBD1 (5 bases). Germline-derived CDR1 and CDR2 are LNHDA and SQIVND (reference sequence). The CDR3 sequence is 14 residues long. V gave up 5 bases and J gave up 3 bases, with 14 bases separating them. CDR3 region: CASSLKGILYEQYF. The CDR3 DNA reads TGTGCCAGTAGTCTTAAGGGGATACTCTACGAGCAGTACTTC.

V usage is TRBV4-1 and J usage is TRBJ1-6; 9 nucleotides agree with TRBD1. The V gene's germline CDR1 is MGHRA and CDR2 YSYEKL. This CDR3 has 15 amino acids. The V and J ends lost 4 bases and 5 bases, in that order; junction bases with no gene match: 3. The CDR3 region has the DNA TGCGCCAGCAGCCTGCGGGACAGGGATAATTCACCCCTCCACTTT. Encoded protein: CASSLRDRDNSPLHF.

This clone was detected many times. The V and J genes are TRBV5-1 and TRBJ1-4; D possibly corresponds to TRBD1 (6 bases). Trimming removed 4 bases at V and 3 bases at J, with 13 bases between. CDR1 is SGHRS and CDR2 is YFSETQ in the germline V gene. CDR3 size: 15 residues. The CDR3 here is CASSPTDSPNEKLFF. CDR3 nucleotide sequence: TGCGCCAGCAGCCCCACGGACAGCCCTAATGAAAAACTGTTTTTT. Combining the CDR3 with reference TRBV5-1 and TRBJ1-4 gives the whole variable domain KAGVTQTPRYLIKTRGQQVTLSCSPISGHRSVSWYQQTPGQGLQFLFEYFSETQRNKGNFPGRFSGRQFSNSRSEMNVSTLELGDSALYLCASSPTDSPNEKLFFGSGTQLSVL.

The rearrangement joins TRBV7-9 to TRBJ1-6, with D unclear. V gave up 1 base and J gave up 4 bases, with 8 bases separating them. From germline, CDR1 is SEHNR and CDR2 FQNEAQ (reference sequence). The CDR3 has 15 amino acids. The CDR3 region has the DNA TGTGCCAGCAGCTTAGTTGCAGGATATAATTCACCCCTCCACTTT. Protein sequence: CASSLVAGYNSPLHF.

This clone was counted a single time. This chain uses TRBV18 with TRBJ2-7; no reliable D call. The V gene's germline CDR1 is KGHSH and CDR2 LQKENI. V lost 0 bases to trimming and J lost 2 bases, with 8 bases between them. This CDR3 is 14 amino acids long. The CDR3 DNA reads as TGTGCCAGCTCACCACCGAACAGTGCCTACGAGCAGTACTTC. It specifies CASSPPNSAYEQYF.

The count of this clone is one. The chain carries TRBV7-3 and TRBJ1-1, with a possible D match to TRBD1 (5 bases). With 3 bases removed from V and 5 bases from J, the gap between germline ends came to 10 bases. Looked up from germline, CDR1 is SGHTA and CDR2 is FQGTGA. The CDR3 runs 13 residues. The CDR3 spells CASSFMGGTEAFF. For the CDR3, the DNA is TGTGCCAGCAGCTTTATGGGGGGGACTGAAGCTTTCTTT.

The rearrangement uses TRBV6-1 and TRBJ1-4, with unresolved D. CDR1 is MNHNS, CDR2 SASEGT, per germline. This CDR3 is built from 12 residues. The germline V and J ends were trimmed by 3 bases and 14 bases, with 13 bases remaining between them. CDR3 sequence (DNA): TGTGCCAGCAGTGATGCGGTGCCGCGGCTGTTTTTT. It translates to CASSDAVPRLFF.

This chain connects TRBV19 to TRBJ1-1, with a possible D match to TRBD1 (5 bases). The germline V gene has CDR1 LNHDA and CDR2 SQIVND (reference sequence). The CDR3 loop spans 13 amino acids. Trimming shortened V by 7 bases and J by 4 bases, and 13 bases separated the two germline ends. The CDR3 sequence: CASTPRGGTEAFF. Written as DNA, the CDR3 is TGTGCCAGTACCCCCCGGGGGGGCACTGAAGCTTTCTTT.

The chain is built from TRBV27 and TRBJ2-3; 7 bases fit TRBD2. Germline trimming cut 8 bases from V and 0 bases from J; bases unmatched to any gene: 2. This CDR3 comprises 13 residues. CDR1 MNHEY and CDR2 SMNVEV come from the germline V gene (reference sequence). Here the CDR3 reads CASRDYSTDTQYF. CDR3 nucleotide sequence: TGTGCCAGCCGGGACTACAGCACAGATACGCAGTATTTT.

The rearrangement joins TRBV5-1 to TRBJ2-7; 14 positions match TRBD2. Germline V gene data show CDR1 as SGHRS and CDR2 as YFSETQ. The CDR3 is 18 residues long. After removal of 3 bases from V and 6 bases from J, the junction contained 14 bases not matched to a gene. The CDR3, as DNA: TGCGCCAGCAGCTCCGGACTAGCGGGGGGCGTTTTCTTTAGCGAGCAGTACTTC. Translation: CASSSGLAGGVFFSEQYF.

CDR3 protein: CASGYGGRLDTQYF. CDR3 in DNA: TGTGCCAGTGGGTACGGGGGGCGTCTAGATACGCAGTATTTT. The V gene is TRBV19, the J gene TRBJ2-3; TRBD2 might be the D (7 bases). Germline V gene data show CDR1 as LNHDA and CDR2 as SQIVND (reference sequence). The V gene lost 8 bases and the J gene lost 5 bases, with 17 bases spanning the gap. The CDR3 length is 14 residues.

The chain carries TRBV27 and TRBJ2-5, with TRBD2 identical over 9 bases. The V segment lost 8 bases and the J segment 4 bases; nucleotides outside the gene matches: 11. CDR3 length: 15 residues. Germline CDR1 reads MNHEY; CDR2 reads SMNVEV (reference sequence). CDR3 amino acids: CASASGGGAGETQYF. Here the CDR3 DNA reads TGTGCCAGCGCCTCCGGCGGGGGGGCCGGAGAGACCCAGTACTTC.

The genes are TRBV6-1 and TRBJ2-7; 8 nucleotides align to TRBD2. The length of the CDR3 is 14 residues. Per the germline V gene, CDR1 is MNHNS and CDR2 is SASEGT. With V trimmed by 3 bases and J by 7 bases, 8 bases remained unmatched. DNA of the CDR3: TGTGCCAGCAGTGAGCGGGGGGCCCTCATGGAGCAGTACTTC. Amino acids: CASSERGALMEQYF.

V usage is TRBV7-8 and J usage is TRBJ1-1, with D perhaps matching TRBD1 (5 bases). The length of the CDR3 is 18 residues. V was cut by 2 bases and J by 0 bases, with 19 bases left in between. CDR1 SGHVS and CDR2 FQNEAQ come from the germline V gene. CDR3 amino acids: CASSLSRGPQVMNTEAFF. In DNA form, the CDR3 reads TGTGCCAGCAGCTTATCTAGGGGCCCGCAAGTCATGAACACTGAAGCTTTCTTT.

The chain employs TRBV2 and TRBJ2-7; perhaps TRBD1 as D (5 bases). CDR1 and CDR2 (germline): SNHLY, FYNNEI. V was shortened by 7 bases and J by 5 bases, with 12 bases between the two germline ends. This CDR3 has 12 residues. The CDR3 is CASNQGADEQYF. The CDR3 bases are TGTGCCAGCAATCAGGGTGCTGACGAGCAGTACTTC.

The chain links TRBV5-1 to TRBJ2-1; 9 bases fit TRBD2. The CDR3 length is 17 residues. The J segment lost 5 bases and the V segment lost 4 bases, leaving 13 bases of the junction unmatched. Germline values: CDR1 SGHRS, CDR2 YFSETQ. The CDR3 reads CASSPSPLAGSHNEQFF. Here the CDR3 DNA reads TGCGCCAGCAGCCCCTCCCCTCTAGCGGGGTCCCACAATGAGCAGTTCTTC.

The V gene is TRBV7-3, the J gene TRBJ2-5, with D possibly matching TRBD2 (5 bases). CDR3 length equals 15 residues. Germline-derived CDR1 and CDR2 are SGHTA and FQGTGA. V was shortened by 1 base and J by 5 bases, with 14 bases between the two germline ends. CDR3 DNA: TGTGCCAGCAGCTTAAATGGGGAGCCTCTCGAGACCCAGTACTTC. This codes for CASSLNGEPLETQYF.

The V and J genes are TRBV6-5 and TRBJ1-1, with TRBD1 identical over 9 bases. This CDR3 is 14 amino acids long. The trim removed 8 bases at V and 1 base at J, leaving 5 bases unmatched. From germline, CDR1 is MNHEY and CDR2 SVGAGI. Here the CDR3 reads CASGGQGRNTEAFF. For the CDR3, the DNA is TGTGCCAGCGGGGGACAGGGCCGGAACACTGAAGCTTTCTTT.

The J gene is TRBJ2-1, the V gene TRBV6-5, with a possible D match to TRBD2 (7 bases). Germline CDR1 and CDR2: MNHEY and SVGAGI. V gave up 5 bases and J gave up 7 bases, with 15 bases separating them. The CDR3 is made up of 14 amino acids. For the CDR3, the DNA is TGTGCCAGCAGTCGGGGGGCCTCGGGGAATGAGCAGTTCTTC. This encodes CASSRGASGNEQFF.

The J gene is TRBJ2-7, the V gene TRBV6-5; TRBD1 matches 11 bases. J was trimmed by 7 bases and V by 0 bases; bases with no gene match: 8. Germline V gene data show CDR1 as MNHEY and CDR2 as SVGAGI. The CDR3 length is 16 residues. This CDR3 reads CASSYSSGQGAREQYF. The CDR3, as DNA: TGTGCCAGCAGTTACTCGAGTGGACAGGGGGCGCGAGAGCAGTACTTC.

The chain uses TRBV12-3 or TRBV12-4 and TRBJ1-5; D remains unclear. Trimming took 3 bases from V and 6 from J, leaving 6 bases between them. The CDR3 totals 12 residues. The CDR3 is CASSLEVQPQHF. For the CDR3, the DNA is TGTGCCAGCAGTTTGGAGGTTCAGCCCCAGCATTTT.

The chain combines TRBV4-2 with TRBJ1-6, with D unclear. Germline V gene data show CDR1 as LGHNA and CDR2 as YNFKEQ. The CDR3 contains 14 residues. V lost 3 bases and J 8 bases, leaving 11 bases between the germline ends. CDR3 residues: CASSHTGEDSPLHF. The CDR3 DNA is TGTGCCAGCAGCCATACCGGAGAGGATTCACCCCTCCACTTT.

As for this clone: Other DNA sequences in this sample translate to the same CDR3. The chain is built from TRBV12-3 or TRBV12-4 and TRBJ1-1; D remains ambiguous. This CDR3 contains 11 residues. V lost 3 bases to trimming and J lost 10 bases, with 9 bases between them. CDR3 protein: CASSLREGAFF. As DNA, the CDR3 is TGTGCCAGCAGTTTGAGGGAAGGAGCTTTCTTT.